A selection of T cell receptor beta chains follows, all from one sample in a study of PD-1 blockade in classical Hodgkin lymphoma. Profiling relied on immunoSEQ multiplex PCR, and the TCRdb table lists in-frame clones only, not all of them. The sample lists 57,000 or so clones, roughly nine tenths occurring once. The sequenced sample was peripheral blood mononuclear cells (PBMCs), obtained before the fourth cycle of nivolumab. The receptors originated from a human donor with classical Hodgkin lymphoma. Each CDR3 is given with its conserved first and last residue. A D gene is named only where the DNA matches it firmly. The size of a clone is reported for some rows only, either as once, few or many, or as a class for expanded clones.

v_gene	j_gene	d_gene	abundance	CDR3aa	CDR3nt
TRBV5-1	TRBJ2-3	TRBD2	once	CASRDPTSGGSGTQYF	TGCGCCAGCAGGGACCCGACTAGCGGGGGTTCGGGAACGCAGTATTTT
TRBV5-8	TRBJ1-2	TRBD1	.	CASSFPGQLLYGYTF	TGTGCCAGCAGCTTTCCGGGACAGCTTCTCTATGGCTACACCTTC
TRBV5-1	TRBJ1-1	.	.	CASSSRQLNTEAFF	TGCGCCAGCAGCTCACGACAGCTTAACACTGAAGCTTTCTTT
TRBV7-8	TRBJ1-3	TRBD1	.	CASSLLGQGANTIYF	TGTGCCAGCAGCTTACTTGGACAGGGTGCAAACACCATATATTTT
TRBV7-9	TRBJ2-1	.	once	CASSSFTRDYNEQFF	TGTGCCAGCAGCTCTTTCACAAGGGACTACAATGAGCAGTTCTTC
TRBV6-5	TRBJ2-3	TRBD1	few	CASTRTGTDTQYF	TGTGCCAGCACCCGGACAGGTACAGATACGCAGTATTTT
TRBV5-1	TRBJ2-1	TRBD1	once	CASSLEAGGHNEQFF	TGCGCCAGCAGCTTGGAGGCAGGGGGACACAATGAGCAGTTCTTC
TRBV19	TRBJ1-5	TRBD1	.	CASSIRLDRGLWWGFHQARQPQHF	TGTGCCAGTAGTATCCGTCTAGACAGGGGTCTATGGTGGGGATTCCACCAGGCCAGGCAGCCCCAGCATTTT
TRBV29-1	TRBJ1-4	.	.	CSVEFGKLFF	TGCAGCGTTGAATTTGGAAAACTGTTTTTT
TRBV7-2	TRBJ2-5	.	.	CASSLAQWETQYF	TGTGCCAGCAGCTTGGCCCAGTGGGAGACCCAGTACTTC
TRBV27	TRBJ1-5	.	.	CASSLLNQPQHF	TGTGCCAGCAGTTTATTGAATCAGCCCCAGCATTTT
TRBV19	TRBJ2-1	.	.	CASSIGTHNEQFF	TGTGCCAGTAGTATAGGTACACACAATGAGCAGTTCTTC
TRBV5-1	TRBJ2-2	.	.	CASSPQGLAGELFF	TGCGCCAGCAGTCCGCAGGGTTTGGCCGGGGAGCTGTTTTTT
TRBV7-9	TRBJ2-3	.	.	CASSLVEDKDTQYF	TGTGCCAGCAGCCTTGTTGAGGACAAAGATACGCAGTATTTT
TRBV7-9	TRBJ2-7	TRBD2	.	CASSTIGGSEQYF	TGTGCCAGCAGCACTATCGGGGGGTCCGAGCAGTACTTC
TRBV7-6	TRBJ2-2	.	.	CASSYSGTGELFF	TGTGCCAGCAGCTATAGCGGTACCGGGGAGCTGTTTTTT
TRBV7-8	TRBJ2-1	.	.	CASSLTQEQFF	TGTGCCAGCAGCTTGACCCAGGAACAGTTCTTC
TRBV5-1	TRBJ2-5	.	.	CASSLLGGQETQYF	TGCGCCAGCAGCTTATTGGGGGGCCAAGAGACCCAGTACTTC
TRBV5-1	TRBJ2-7	TRBD1	.	CASTPGTGSYVQYF	TGCGCCAGCACCCCCGGGACAGGGTCATACGTGCAGTACTTC
TRBV5-1	TRBJ2-7	TRBD1	.	CASSPRDREGYEQYF	TGCGCCAGCAGCCCTAGGGACAGGGAAGGGTACGAGCAGTACTTC
TRBV30	TRBJ1-2	TRBD1	once	CAWGQAEGGYTF	TGTGCCTGGGGACAGGCGGAGGGAGGCTACACCTTC
TRBV27	TRBJ1-6	.	.	CASSFGGSSYNSPLHF	TGTGCCAGCAGTTTCGGCGGGAGCTCCTATAATTCACCCCTCCACTTT
TRBV10-3	TRBJ2-7	.	.	CAISDLFNSYEQYF	TGTGCCATCAGCGATCTCTTCAACTCCTACGAGCAGTACTTC